Included here is one T cell receptor (beta chain) sequence, with context. A single count supports this clone. The antigen it binds to is not known. No base quality values were provided; no much bigger clone lies one nucleotide off. This record belongs to a study of cytomegalovirus exposure and HLA in healthy donors (dated by TCRdb to about 2017). In the study overall: According to a later analysis, the 120 or so validation repertoires were produced on the same platform as the 666 repertoires of the first cohort. The study combined high-throughput TCR immunosequencing, statistical association of individual TCRs with disease status, and machine learning to predict cytomegalovirus infection status. In addition to the first cohort of around 670 subjects, a separate validation cohort of about 120 different subjects was used. The study was designed to test whether signatures of past pathogen exposure could be identified by cataloging public T cell receptors. Broader findings and caveats from the paper: It was suggested by the authors that the approach could potentially be generalized to other disease states and immunological phenotypes. The classifier was reported to diagnose cytomegalovirus status with high specificity and sensitivity in both the original cohort and the validation cohort. While some public TCRs were present in many individuals, most TCR sequences turned up only very rarely across donors. Three of the identified cytomegalovirus-associated TCR beta chains were confirmed in vitro to be specific for cytomegalovirus antigens. A later analysis found that TCRs clustered in the first cohort also tended to co-occur in the 120 validation repertoires, with approximately 94% of cluster scores above 0. The study gave a list of 150 to 200 TCR beta chains associated with cytomegalovirus. The validation cohort had no HLA typing available for a later analysis, so co-occurrence within that cohort was assessed over all 120 or so repertoires.

Donors formed part of the validation cohort, which comprised over a hundred subjects and was distinct from the first cohort of 666 subjects. The CDR3 covers 16 residues, taking in both the cysteine and the phenylalanine. The only DNA kept is the CDR3, 48 bases in frame from the first base. From a lookup of the germline V gene, CDR1 and CDR2 are SQVTM and ANQGSEA. V loses 4 bases at its end and J loses 8 bases; junction bases beyond the gene matches: 17. Library preparation used the immunoSEQ multiplex PCR assay. In the original analysis: To diagnose cytomegalovirus status from the catalog of TCR beta chain sequences, a statistical classification framework was built. TCRdb's version of the immuneACCESS table is confined to in-frame rearrangements and falls short of the full clone set. An unresolved V gene accounts for under half of the shortfall where checked; the remainder is of unknown origin. V and J calls and clone size are as listed in that table; D and trimming were resolved from the DNA. The sample profile shows about 220,000 clones; 88% of them were found once. The ten largest clonotypes hold around 3% of the sample.

The sequence joins TRBV29-1 to TRBJ2-1, with 7 bases matching TRBD2. Sequencing input: PBMCs. The sequence was collected from a woman between 18 and 29 years old in good health and CMV-seronegative. The nucleotide sequence is given as TGCAGCGTTGGAGGGCAGGAGACTAGCCGGAGCGATGAGCAGTTCTTC. Translation gives CSVGGQETSRSDEQFF.